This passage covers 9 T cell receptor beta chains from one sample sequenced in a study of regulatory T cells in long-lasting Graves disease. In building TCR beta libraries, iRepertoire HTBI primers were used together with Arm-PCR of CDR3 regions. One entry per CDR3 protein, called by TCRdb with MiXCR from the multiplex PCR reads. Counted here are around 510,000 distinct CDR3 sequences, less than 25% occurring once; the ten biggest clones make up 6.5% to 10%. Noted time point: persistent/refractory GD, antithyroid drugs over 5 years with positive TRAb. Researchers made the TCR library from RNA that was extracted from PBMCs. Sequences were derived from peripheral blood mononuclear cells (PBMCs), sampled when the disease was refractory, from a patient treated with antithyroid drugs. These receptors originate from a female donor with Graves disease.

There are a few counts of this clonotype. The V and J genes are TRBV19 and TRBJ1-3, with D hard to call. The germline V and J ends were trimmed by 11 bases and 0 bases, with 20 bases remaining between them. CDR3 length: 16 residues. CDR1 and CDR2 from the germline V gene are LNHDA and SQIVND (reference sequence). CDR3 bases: TGTGCCTCCCTCGGCTACTCTTCGATCTCTGGAAACACCATATATTTT. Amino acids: CASLGYSSISGNTIYF.

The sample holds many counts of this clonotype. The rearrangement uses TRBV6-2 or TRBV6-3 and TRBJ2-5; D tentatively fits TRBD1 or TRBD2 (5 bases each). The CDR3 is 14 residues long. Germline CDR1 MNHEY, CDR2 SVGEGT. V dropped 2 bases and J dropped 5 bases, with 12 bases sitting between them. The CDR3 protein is CASSYPGRMETQYF. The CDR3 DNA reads TGTGCCAGCAGTTACCCGGGACGGATGGAGACCCAGTACTTC.

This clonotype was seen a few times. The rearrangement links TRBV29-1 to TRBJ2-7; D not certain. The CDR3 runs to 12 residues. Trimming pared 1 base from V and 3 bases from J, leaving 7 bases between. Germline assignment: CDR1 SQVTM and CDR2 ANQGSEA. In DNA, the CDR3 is TGCAGCGTTGAAGTGGGTGGCTACGAGCAGTACTTC. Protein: CSVEVGGYEQYF.

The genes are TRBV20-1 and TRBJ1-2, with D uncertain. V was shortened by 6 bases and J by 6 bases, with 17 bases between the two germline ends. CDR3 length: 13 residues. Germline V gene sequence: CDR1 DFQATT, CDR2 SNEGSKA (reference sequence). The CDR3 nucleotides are TGCAGTGCCATCGGCACCTTCTGGGATGGCTACACCTTC. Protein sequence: CSAIGTFWDGYTF.

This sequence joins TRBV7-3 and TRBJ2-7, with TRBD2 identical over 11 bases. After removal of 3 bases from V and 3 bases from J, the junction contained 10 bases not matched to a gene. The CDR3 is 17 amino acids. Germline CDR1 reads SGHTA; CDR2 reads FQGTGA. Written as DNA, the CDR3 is TGTGCCAGCAGCTTCCCGAATAGCGGGAGGGTGGACTACGAGCAGTACTTC. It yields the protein CASSFPNSGRVDYEQYF.

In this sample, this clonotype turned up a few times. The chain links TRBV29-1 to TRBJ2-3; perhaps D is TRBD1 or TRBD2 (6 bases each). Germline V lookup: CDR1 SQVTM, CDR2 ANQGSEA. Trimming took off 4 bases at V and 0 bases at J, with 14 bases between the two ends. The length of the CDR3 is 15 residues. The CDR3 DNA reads TGCAGCGTTGCGGAGGGCCAGGGGAGCACAGATACGCAGTATTTT. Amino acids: CSVAEGQGSTDTQYF.

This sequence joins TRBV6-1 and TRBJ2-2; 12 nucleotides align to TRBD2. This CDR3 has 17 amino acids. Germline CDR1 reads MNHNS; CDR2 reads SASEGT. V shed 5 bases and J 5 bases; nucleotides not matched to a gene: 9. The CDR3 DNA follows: TGTGCCAGCAGTCCCGATCCGACTAGCGGGAGAACCGGGGAGCTGTTTTTT. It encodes CASSPDPTSGRTGELFF.

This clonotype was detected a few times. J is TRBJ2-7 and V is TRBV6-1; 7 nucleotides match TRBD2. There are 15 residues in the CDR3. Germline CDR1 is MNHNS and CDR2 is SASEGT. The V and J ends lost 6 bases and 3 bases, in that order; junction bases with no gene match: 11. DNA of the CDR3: TGTGCCAGCAGGGGGTGGGGGGAGGGAAGCTACGAGCAGTACTTC. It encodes CASRGWGEGSYEQYF.

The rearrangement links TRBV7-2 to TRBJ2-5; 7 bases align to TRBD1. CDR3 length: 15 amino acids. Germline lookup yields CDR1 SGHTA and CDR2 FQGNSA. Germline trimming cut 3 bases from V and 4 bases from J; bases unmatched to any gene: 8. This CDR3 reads CASSFTGTAGETQYF. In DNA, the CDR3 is TGTGCCAGCAGCTTTACAGGGACAGCAGGAGAGACCCAGTACTTC.